The rows below give T cell receptor beta chains drawn from one sample of a study of T cell changes during pregnancy in multiple sclerosis. TCRdb keeps only in-frame clones here, not all; method: immunoSEQ multiplex PCR. There are fewer than 45,000 clones in the sample; around 90% occur only once, and over 5% lies in the top ten. The sample consisted of CD8+ T cells from peripheral blood mononuclear cells, taken after pregnancy. These receptors originate from a female donor in good health, enrolled as a control in a pregnancy study. Both conserved end residues are part of each CDR3. Fields, in order: J gene, V gene, D gene, CDR3 DNA, CDR3 protein. D genes are given only for firm matches.

>TRBJ2-5|TRBV2|.
TGTGCCAGCAGTGAAGCACTCTCGATCCAAGAGACCCAGTACTTC
CASSEALSIQETQYF
>TRBJ2-2|TRBV2|.
TGTGCCAGCAGAACGACAGGAGCGAACACCGGGGAGCTGTTTTTT
CASRTTGANTGELFF
>TRBJ1-2|TRBV7-9|TRBD1
TGTGCCAGCAGCGGCACAGGGGTCTACTCCAACTATGGCTACACCTTC
CASSGTGVYSNYGYTF
>TRBJ2-2|TRBV7-9|TRBD1
TGTGCCAGCAGCCGACAGGGATATGGGCCCGGGGAGCTGTTTTTT
CASSRQGYGPGELFF
>TRBJ2-5|TRBV27|TRBD2
TGTGCCAGCAGGAGCGGGGGGGCGGAGACCCAGTACTTC
CASRSGGAETQYF
>TRBJ2-7|TRBV5-6|.
TGTGCCAGCAGCTTGGGTTTTGGCGGCGCCTACGAGCAGTACTTC
CASSLGFGGAYEQYF
>TRBJ2-7|TRBV19|TRBD2
TGTGCCAGTAGTACCCAATCAAGCGGGGCCCGGGTCGAGCAGTACTTC
CASSTQSSGARVEQYF
>TRBJ1-2|TRBV27|.
TGTGCCAGCAGTTTATGGCAGGGCTCTGGCTACACCTTC
CASSLWQGSGYTF
>TRBJ2-7|TRBV7-9|TRBD1
TGTGCCAGCAGCCCTACAGACAGGGGACACGAGCAGTACTTC
CASSPTDRGHEQYF
>TRBJ2-7|TRBV11-2|TRBD1
TGTGCCAGCAGGGGGACAGAGAACTACGAGCAGTACTTC
CASRGTENYEQYF
>TRBJ2-1|TRBV5-6|.
TGTGCCAGCAGCCCGAGAAGCGCTCCCCACAATGAGCAGTTCTTC
CASSPRSAPHNEQFF
>TRBJ2-1|TRBV5-4|.
TGTGCCAGCAGTTATTCCTGGGGGGAGAACAATGAGCAGTTCTTC
CASSYSWGENNEQFF
>TRBJ2-5|TRBV2|TRBD2
TGTGCCAGCCGGGCGGGGGTTTTGACTTCAGAAGAGACCCAGTACTTC
CASRAGVLTSEETQYF
>TRBJ2-4|TRBV2|.
TGTGCCAGCACCCTAGGGGGGGGGACGGCCAAAAACATTCAGTACTTC
CASTLGGGTAKNIQYF
>TRBJ2-7|TRBV5-5|TRBD2
TGTGCCAGCAGCCCGGCGGGGGGCGGGTCCTACGAGCAGTACTTC
CASSPAGGGSYEQYF
>TRBJ2-3|TRBV9|TRBD2
TGTGCCAGCAGCGTAGCTCAAAAAGCGGGGGGGACAGATACGCAGTATTTT
CASSVAQKAGGTDTQYF
>TRBJ2-3|TRBV7-9|TRBD2
TGTGCCAGCGCTCCTATAGCGGGGGTCCTATCCACAGATACGCAGTATTTT
CASAPIAGVLSTDTQYF